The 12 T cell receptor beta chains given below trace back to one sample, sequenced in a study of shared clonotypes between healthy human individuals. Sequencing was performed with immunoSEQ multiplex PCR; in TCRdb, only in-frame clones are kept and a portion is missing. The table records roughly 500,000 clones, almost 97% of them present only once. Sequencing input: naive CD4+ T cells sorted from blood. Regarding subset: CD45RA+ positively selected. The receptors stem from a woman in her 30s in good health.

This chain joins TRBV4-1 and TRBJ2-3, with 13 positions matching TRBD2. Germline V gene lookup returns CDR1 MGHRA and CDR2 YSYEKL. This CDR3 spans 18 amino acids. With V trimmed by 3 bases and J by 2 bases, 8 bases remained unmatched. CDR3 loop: CASSQMPGLAGPTDTQYF. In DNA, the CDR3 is TGCGCCAGCAGCCAGATGCCGGGACTAGCGGGACCCACAGATACGCAGTATTTT.

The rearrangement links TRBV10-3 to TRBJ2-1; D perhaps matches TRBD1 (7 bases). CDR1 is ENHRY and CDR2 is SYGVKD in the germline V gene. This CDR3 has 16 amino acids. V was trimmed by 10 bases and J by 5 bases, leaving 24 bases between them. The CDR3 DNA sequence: TGTGCCACTCGAAACCAGGGGGGACAAGGCCACAATGAGCAGTTCTTC. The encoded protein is CATRNQGGQGHNEQFF.

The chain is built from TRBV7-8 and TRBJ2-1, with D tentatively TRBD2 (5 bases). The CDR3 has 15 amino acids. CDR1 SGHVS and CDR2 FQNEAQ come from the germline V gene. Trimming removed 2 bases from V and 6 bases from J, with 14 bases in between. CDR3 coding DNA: TGTGCCAGCAGCTTATCGGGGAGAGCTAGCAATGAGCAGTTCTTC. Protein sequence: CASSLSGRASNEQFF.

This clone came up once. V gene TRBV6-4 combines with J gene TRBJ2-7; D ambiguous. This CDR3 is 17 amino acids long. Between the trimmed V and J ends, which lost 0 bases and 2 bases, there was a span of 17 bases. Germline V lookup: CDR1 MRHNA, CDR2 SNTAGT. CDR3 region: CASSDSVGPSLPYEQYF. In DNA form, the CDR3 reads TGTGCCAGCAGTGACTCGGTAGGGCCCTCATTACCCTACGAGCAGTACTTC.

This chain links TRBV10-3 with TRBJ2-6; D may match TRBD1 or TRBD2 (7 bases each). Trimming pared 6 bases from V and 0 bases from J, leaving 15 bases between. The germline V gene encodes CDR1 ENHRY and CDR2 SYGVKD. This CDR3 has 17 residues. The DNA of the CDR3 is TGTGCCATCAGAGCGGGACAGCTAGTCTCTGGGGCCAACGTCCTGACTTTC. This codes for CAIRAGQLVSGANVLTF.

The CDR3 is CASRFSGRAPVNEQFF. CDR3 in DNA: TGTGCCAGCAGATTTAGCGGGAGGGCCCCCGTGAATGAGCAGTTCTTC. V gene TRBV14 combines with J gene TRBJ2-1; 11 nucleotides line up with TRBD2. The CDR3 runs 16 residues. CDR1 and CDR2 (germline): SGHDN, FVKESK. The trim removed 6 bases at V and 7 bases at J, leaving 11 bases unmatched. The full variable domain, rest sourced from reference TRBV14 and TRBJ2-1, is EAGVTQFPSHSVIEKGQTVTLRCDPISGHDNLYWYRRVMGKEIKFLLHFVKESKQDESGMPNNRFLAERTGGTYSTLKVQPAELEDSGVYFCASRFSGRAPVNEQFFGPGTRLTVL.

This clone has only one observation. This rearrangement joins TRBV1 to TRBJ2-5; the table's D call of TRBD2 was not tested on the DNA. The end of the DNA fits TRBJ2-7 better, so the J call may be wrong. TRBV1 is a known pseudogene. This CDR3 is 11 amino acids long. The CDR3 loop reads CTSRRSREQYF. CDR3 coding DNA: TGCACCAGCCGTCGGAGTCGCGAGCAGTACTTC.

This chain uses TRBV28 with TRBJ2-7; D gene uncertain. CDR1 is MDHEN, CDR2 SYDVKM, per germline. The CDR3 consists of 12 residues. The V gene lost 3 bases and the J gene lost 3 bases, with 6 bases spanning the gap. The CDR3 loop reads CASSLENYEQYF. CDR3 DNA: TGTGCCAGCAGTTTGGAAAACTACGAGCAGTACTTC. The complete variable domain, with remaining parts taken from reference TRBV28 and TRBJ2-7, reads DVKVTQSSRYLVKRTGEKVFLECVQDMDHENMFWYRQDPGLGLRLIYFSYDVKMKEKGDIPEGYSVSREKKERFSLILESASTNQTSMYLCASSLENYEQYFGPGTRLTVT.

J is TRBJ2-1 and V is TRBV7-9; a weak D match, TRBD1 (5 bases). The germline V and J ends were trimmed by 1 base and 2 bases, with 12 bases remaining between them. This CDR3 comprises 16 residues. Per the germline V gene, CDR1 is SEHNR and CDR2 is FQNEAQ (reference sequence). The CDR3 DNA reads TGTGCCAGCAGCTTAGAGGCAGGGCTACCCTACAATGAGCAGTTCTTC. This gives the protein CASSLEAGLPYNEQFF.

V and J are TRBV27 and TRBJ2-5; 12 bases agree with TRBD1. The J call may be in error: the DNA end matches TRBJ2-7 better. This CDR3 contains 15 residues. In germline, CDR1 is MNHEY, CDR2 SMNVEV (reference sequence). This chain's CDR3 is CASKRKGTGGNEQYF. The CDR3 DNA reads TGTGCCAGCAAGCGAAAGGGGACAGGGGGCAACGAGCAGTACTTC.

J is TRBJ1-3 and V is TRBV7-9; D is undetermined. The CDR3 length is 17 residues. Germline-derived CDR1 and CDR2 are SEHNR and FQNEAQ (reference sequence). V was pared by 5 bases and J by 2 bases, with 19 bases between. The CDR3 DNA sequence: TGTGCCAGCAGCGCCTTACCGGTTAACTTTCCTGGAAACACCATATATTTT. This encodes CASSALPVNFPGNTIYF.

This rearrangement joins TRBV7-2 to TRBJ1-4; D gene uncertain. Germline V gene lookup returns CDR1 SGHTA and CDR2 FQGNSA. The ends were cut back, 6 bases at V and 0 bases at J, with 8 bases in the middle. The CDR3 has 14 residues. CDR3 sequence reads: CASRPGTTNEKLFF. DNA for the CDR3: TGTGCCAGCAGACCGGGAACAACTAATGAAAAACTGTTTTTT.